This section outlines one TCR beta chain sequence together with its context. The data belong to a study of cytomegalovirus exposure and HLA in healthy donors. With 60 Vbeta and 13 Jbeta primers, the PCR was carried out. TCRdb's copy holds only in-frame clones and misses some; the assay was immunoSEQ multiplex PCR. Of approximately 110,000 clones in the sample, 70% to 80% were seen once. Trimming left V 3 bases short and J 8 bases short, with 10 bases between. CDR3 length: 12 amino acids. Germline CDR1 and CDR2: GTSNPN and SVGIG (reference sequence). The sequenced material came from PBMCs. The chain joins TRBV30 to TRBJ1-4, with D maybe TRBD1 (5 bases). The clonotype was recovered from a female donor in good health and CMV-seropositive. The CDR3 DNA is TGTGCCTGGAGGACCCAGGGCGAAAAACTGTTTTTT. Translated: CAWRTQGEKLFF.